This is a list of T cell receptor beta chains from one sample in a study of blood T cell repertoires in COVID-19. Repertoires were generated with immunoSEQ multiplex PCR, while TCRdb's copy carries only in-frame clones and drops some. Here the sample spans around 88,000 clones, over 75% being singletons. The specimen sequenced was peripheral blood. The receptors come from a woman older than 75 with acute or convalescent COVID-19. Each CDR3 is given with its conserved first and last residue. Fields, in order: CDR3 DNA, CDR3 protein, D gene, V gene, clone size, J gene. A D gene is named only where the DNA matches it firmly. Not every row has a clone size; where given, it reads once, few, many or a size class.

cdr3_nt: TGTGCCAGCAGCGTAGATGTGGGCCTCGAGACCCAGTACTTC
cdr3_aa: CASSVDVGLETQYF
d_call: .
v_call: TRBV9
clone_size: once
j_call: TRBJ2-5

cdr3_nt: TGTGCCAGCAGCTTATGGCTAGAAACAGATACGCAGTATTTT
cdr3_aa: CASSLWLETDTQYF
d_call: .
v_call: TRBV7-9
clone_size: .
j_call: TRBJ2-3

cdr3_nt: TGCGCCAGCAGCTTGGGACAGAGCTCTGGAAACACCATATATTTT
cdr3_aa: CASSLGQSSGNTIYF
d_call: .
v_call: TRBV5-1
clone_size: few
j_call: TRBJ1-3

cdr3_nt: TGTGCCAGCACCCTAACCTCAGACAGGGCGTATGGCTACACCTTC
cdr3_aa: CASTLTSDRAYGYTF
d_call: TRBD1
v_call: TRBV7-9
clone_size: .
j_call: TRBJ1-2

cdr3_nt: TGTGCCAGCAGCCCTCGGGCGGGACTCCCCTACGAGCAGTACTTC
cdr3_aa: CASSPRAGLPYEQYF
d_call: .
v_call: TRBV5-4
clone_size: .
j_call: TRBJ2-7

cdr3_nt: TGTGCCAGCAGCCCGGGACTAAACTACGAGCAGTACTTC
cdr3_aa: CASSPGLNYEQYF
d_call: TRBD2
v_call: TRBV7-2
clone_size: .
j_call: TRBJ2-7

cdr3_nt: TGCGCCAGCAGCTCGCCGGGACTAGCGGGGGCGAGCTCCTACAATGAGCAGTTCTTC
cdr3_aa: CASSSPGLAGASSYNEQFF
d_call: TRBD2
v_call: TRBV5-1
clone_size: once
j_call: TRBJ2-1

cdr3_nt: TGTGCCAGCAGTCCGGACAGGGGGGGCAATCAGCCCCAGCATTTT
cdr3_aa: CASSPDRGGNQPQHF
d_call: TRBD1
v_call: TRBV27
clone_size: once
j_call: TRBJ1-5

cdr3_nt: TGCGCCAGCAGCCTTACTAGCGGGGGGGCCTACGAGCAGTACTTC
cdr3_aa: CASSLTSGGAYEQYF
d_call: TRBD2
v_call: TRBV5-1
clone_size: .
j_call: TRBJ2-7

cdr3_nt: TGCAGCGTTGACTCCCAGGACAGGGGAACAGGCTACACCTTC
cdr3_aa: CSVDSQDRGTGYTF
d_call: TRBD1
v_call: TRBV29-1
clone_size: .
j_call: TRBJ1-2

cdr3_nt: TGCGCCAGCAGTCGAGAATTGGACAGATATAATTCACCCCTCCACTTT
cdr3_aa: CASSRELDRYNSPLHF
d_call: .
v_call: TRBV10-1
clone_size: once
j_call: TRBJ1-6

cdr3_nt: TGTGCCAGCACCAAGGGTAGTAGGGGGACACTTAACACCGGGGAGCTGTTTTTT
cdr3_aa: CASTKGSRGTLNTGELFF
d_call: .
v_call: TRBV2
clone_size: .
j_call: TRBJ2-2

cdr3_nt: TGTGCCAGCAGCCTTCCGTCCGGGGAGCTGTTTTTT
cdr3_aa: CASSLPSGELFF
d_call: .
v_call: TRBV5-6
clone_size: .
j_call: TRBJ2-2

cdr3_nt: TGTGCCAGCAGTTTACAGGGGTTCGGAGCTTTCTTT
cdr3_aa: CASSLQGFGAFF
d_call: .
v_call: TRBV28
clone_size: .
j_call: TRBJ1-1

cdr3_nt: TGTGCCAGCAGCCGCCACGGGGGTGGAGACTATGGCTACACCTTC
cdr3_aa: CASSRHGGGDYGYTF
d_call: .
v_call: TRBV6-2/TRBV6-3
clone_size: .
j_call: TRBJ1-2

cdr3_nt: TGCGCCAGCAGCCTTCAGGGGTCCTACAATGAGCAGTTCTTC
cdr3_aa: CASSLQGSYNEQFF
d_call: .
v_call: TRBV5-1
clone_size: .
j_call: TRBJ2-1

cdr3_nt: TGTGCCAGCAGTTACAGGACTAGCGGGAGGGATGAGCAGTTCTTC
cdr3_aa: CASSYRTSGRDEQFF
d_call: TRBD2
v_call: TRBV6-2/TRBV6-3
clone_size: .
j_call: TRBJ2-1

cdr3_nt: TGCGCCAGCAGCTTGGTAAGTGGAGTGAACACTGAAGCTTTCTTT
cdr3_aa: CASSLVSGVNTEAFF
d_call: .
v_call: TRBV5-1
clone_size: .
j_call: TRBJ1-1

cdr3_nt: TGTGCCAGCAGTTGGGAAGCGGGTGGAAACACCATATATTTT
cdr3_aa: CASSWEAGGNTIYF
d_call: .
v_call: TRBV6-6
clone_size: .
j_call: TRBJ1-3

cdr3_nt: TGCGCCAGCAGCACCGAACTAGGTCAGGGGGCCAACGTCCTGACTTTC
cdr3_aa: CASSTELGQGANVLTF
d_call: .
v_call: TRBV5-1
clone_size: few
j_call: TRBJ2-6

cdr3_nt: TGTGCCATCAGTCAAACAGGGGGGGGACCGAACACTGAAGCTTTCTTT
cdr3_aa: CAISQTGGGPNTEAFF
d_call: TRBD1
v_call: TRBV10-3
clone_size: .
j_call: TRBJ1-1

cdr3_nt: TGTGCCAGCAGTTACGAAGCGGGGGGTGCAGAGACCCAGTACTTC
cdr3_aa: CASSYEAGGAETQYF
d_call: TRBD2
v_call: TRBV6-2/TRBV6-3
clone_size: .
j_call: TRBJ2-5

cdr3_nt: TGTGCCAGCAGCCTGATACAGGGGGACTATGGCTACACCTTC
cdr3_aa: CASSLIQGDYGYTF
d_call: TRBD1
v_call: TRBV5-5
clone_size: .
j_call: TRBJ1-2

cdr3_nt: TGTGCCAGCAGCTTCGAGGGACTAGCTCGAGGTACAGATACGCAGTATTTT
cdr3_aa: CASSFEGLARGTDTQYF
d_call: TRBD2
v_call: TRBV7-2
clone_size: .
j_call: TRBJ2-3

cdr3_nt: TGTGCCAGCCGGGATACGATTGGAAATAATTCACCCCTCCACTTT
cdr3_aa: CASRDTIGNNSPLHF
d_call: .
v_call: TRBV7-9
clone_size: .
j_call: TRBJ1-6

cdr3_nt: TGTGCCAGCTACGCGGCGGTTAGCACAGATACGCAGTATTTT
cdr3_aa: CASYAAVSTDTQYF
d_call: .
v_call: TRBV18
clone_size: .
j_call: TRBJ2-3

cdr3_nt: TGCGCCAGCAGCCGGGAGAACTATGGCTACACCTTC
cdr3_aa: CASSRENYGYTF
d_call: .
v_call: TRBV5-1
clone_size: .
j_call: TRBJ1-2

cdr3_nt: TGCAGCGTTGAAGTCGGGACAGGGGGTTCCTCCGAGCAGTACTTC
cdr3_aa: CSVEVGTGGSSEQYF
d_call: TRBD1
v_call: TRBV29-1
clone_size: .
j_call: TRBJ2-7

cdr3_nt: TGTGCCAGCAGCCCAAGACAGGGGGCACCGAACACTGAAGCTTTCTTT
cdr3_aa: CASSPRQGAPNTEAFF
d_call: TRBD1
v_call: TRBV9
clone_size: .
j_call: TRBJ1-1

cdr3_nt: TGTGCCAGTAGTATAGGGGGCACCAGCAATCAGCCCCAGCATTTT
cdr3_aa: CASSIGGTSNQPQHF
d_call: .
v_call: TRBV19
clone_size: .
j_call: TRBJ1-5

cdr3_nt: TGTGCCACCAGCAGAGATCCAGCCGGGGAGCTGTTTTTT
cdr3_aa: CATSRDPAGELFF
d_call: .
v_call: TRBV15
clone_size: .
j_call: TRBJ2-2

cdr3_nt: TGTGCCAGCAGTGAATACCCCGGGGAGCAGTACTTC
cdr3_aa: CASSEYPGEQYF
d_call: .
v_call: TRBV25-1
clone_size: .
j_call: TRBJ2-7

cdr3_nt: TGCGCCAGCAGCCAGACGGGAAACACCGGGGAGCTGTTTTTT
cdr3_aa: CASSQTGNTGELFF
d_call: .
v_call: TRBV5-1
clone_size: .
j_call: TRBJ2-2

cdr3_nt: TGTGCCAGCAGTTCCTACGGGGGTCCTATCTCCGGGGAGCTGTTTTTT
cdr3_aa: CASSSYGGPISGELFF
d_call: .
v_call: TRBV6-6
clone_size: .
j_call: TRBJ2-2

cdr3_nt: TGTGCCAGCAGTGGCGATAGTAGGGGTGAGCAGTTCTTC
cdr3_aa: CASSGDSRGEQFF
d_call: .
v_call: TRBV2
clone_size: .
j_call: TRBJ2-1

cdr3_nt: TGCGCCAGCAGCCAGGACAGGGCGGAGACCCAGTACTTC
cdr3_aa: CASSQDRAETQYF
d_call: TRBD1
v_call: TRBV5-1
clone_size: .
j_call: TRBJ2-5

cdr3_nt: TGTGCCAGCAGTTACCAGACAGGGCAAAGTGGGCAGTACTTC
cdr3_aa: CASSYQTGQSGQYF
d_call: TRBD1
v_call: TRBV6-5
clone_size: .
j_call: TRBJ2-7

cdr3_nt: TGTGCCAGCAGCTTAAGCGGGAGTATACTCTACGAGCAGTACTTC
cdr3_aa: CASSLSGSILYEQYF
d_call: TRBD2
v_call: TRBV7-2
clone_size: .
j_call: TRBJ2-7

cdr3_nt: TGTGCCAGCAGTTTATCTGGGACTAGCTTAATCCACGAGCAGTACTTC
cdr3_aa: CASSLSGTSLIHEQYF
d_call: TRBD2
v_call: TRBV27
clone_size: .
j_call: TRBJ2-7

cdr3_nt: TGTGCCAGCAATAGCGGGAGAACCTACAATGAGCAGTTCTTC
cdr3_aa: CASNSGRTYNEQFF
d_call: TRBD2
v_call: TRBV6-5
clone_size: .
j_call: TRBJ2-1

cdr3_nt: TGCGCCAGCAGCCTTGGACTCGCCCAAGATACGCAGTATTTT
cdr3_aa: CASSLGLAQDTQYF
d_call: .
v_call: TRBV4-1
clone_size: .
j_call: TRBJ2-3

cdr3_nt: TGTGCCAGCAGTGATAATCGGTATGGAGATGAAAAACTGTTTTTT
cdr3_aa: CASSDNRYGDEKLFF
d_call: .
v_call: TRBV25-1
clone_size: .
j_call: TRBJ1-4

cdr3_nt: TGTGCCAGCAGCTTGGTAGCGGGAGTCACAGATACGCAGTATTTT
cdr3_aa: CASSLVAGVTDTQYF
d_call: TRBD2
v_call: TRBV7-2
clone_size: .
j_call: TRBJ2-3

cdr3_nt: TGTGCCAGCAGTTACTCGCGGGCCCTCTACAATGAGCAGTTCTTC
cdr3_aa: CASSYSRALYNEQFF
d_call: .
v_call: TRBV6-2/TRBV6-3
clone_size: .
j_call: TRBJ2-1

cdr3_nt: TGTGCCAGTAGTATCTCCGGACTCAGCTCCTACGAGCAGTACTTC
cdr3_aa: CASSISGLSSYEQYF
d_call: .
v_call: TRBV19
clone_size: .
j_call: TRBJ2-7

cdr3_nt: TGTGCCAGCAGCTTGGCTTTAAGCGGGAGGGAAGAGACCCAGTACTTC
cdr3_aa: CASSLALSGREETQYF
d_call: TRBD2
v_call: TRBV5-4
clone_size: .
j_call: TRBJ2-5

cdr3_nt: TGTGCCAGCAGCTCCGACAGGGCCGATTCACCCCTCCACTTT
cdr3_aa: CASSSDRADSPLHF
d_call: TRBD1
v_call: TRBV5-4
clone_size: .
j_call: TRBJ1-6

cdr3_nt: TGTGCCAGCAGTTGGACTAGCGGGAGCCTAGATACGCAGTATTTT
cdr3_aa: CASSWTSGSLDTQYF
d_call: TRBD2
v_call: TRBV2
clone_size: .
j_call: TRBJ2-3